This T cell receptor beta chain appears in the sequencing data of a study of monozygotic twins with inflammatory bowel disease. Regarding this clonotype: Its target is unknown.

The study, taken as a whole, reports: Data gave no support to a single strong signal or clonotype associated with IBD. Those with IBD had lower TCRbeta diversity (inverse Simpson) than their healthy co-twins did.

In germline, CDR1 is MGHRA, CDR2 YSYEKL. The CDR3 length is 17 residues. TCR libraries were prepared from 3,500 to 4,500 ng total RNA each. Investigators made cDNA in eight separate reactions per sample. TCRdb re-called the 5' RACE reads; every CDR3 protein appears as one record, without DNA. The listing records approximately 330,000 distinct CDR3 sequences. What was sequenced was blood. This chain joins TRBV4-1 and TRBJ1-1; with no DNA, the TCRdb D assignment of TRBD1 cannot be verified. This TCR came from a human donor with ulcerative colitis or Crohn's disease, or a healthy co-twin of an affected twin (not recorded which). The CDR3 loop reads CASSQESGGRENTEAFF.